A selection of T cell receptor beta chains follows, all from one sample in a study of blood T cell repertoires in COVID-19. Sequencing was performed with immunoSEQ multiplex PCR; in TCRdb, only in-frame clones are kept and a portion is missing. The sample lists about 90,000 clones; about 88% were seen once. Sequenced input: peripheral blood. Receptors were obtained from a man at least 80 years old with active or convalescent COVID-19. CDR3s leave out the opening cysteine and the closing phenylalanine or tryptophan. Fields, in order: CDR3 protein, J gene, V gene, D gene. The D gene is left open where the match is weak.

CDR3: ATKLPGQSSGNTIY; J: TRBJ1-3; V: TRBV10-3; D: TRBD1
CDR3: ASSLWLTGGRNTEAF; J: TRBJ1-1; V: TRBV7-9; D: TRBD1
CDR3: ASSLARGTEAF; J: TRBJ1-1; V: TRBV7-2; D: .
CDR3: ASSWTTSGSPDEQF; J: TRBJ2-1; V: TRBV5-1; D: TRBD2
CDR3: ASSHPFRDNSYEQY; J: TRBJ2-7; V: TRBV23-1; D: .
CDR3: ASKKTGTGAYEQY; J: TRBJ2-7; V: TRBV14; D: TRBD1
CDR3: ASRPYGTGEGKQY; J: TRBJ2-7; V: TRBV7-6; D: TRBD1
CDR3: ASSLQAGGLF; J: TRBJ2-1; V: TRBV11-2; D: TRBD2
CDR3: AWSYGGGRNEQF; J: TRBJ2-1; V: TRBV30; D: TRBD2
CDR3: ASGPSGSSYNEQF; J: TRBJ2-1; V: TRBV12-5; D: .
CDR3: ASSIPGLAIRDEQF; J: TRBJ2-1; V: TRBV5-4; D: TRBD2
CDR3: ASSPDSTVNQPQH; J: TRBJ1-5; V: TRBV5-1; D: .
CDR3: SVEFKVGVSDNPTTKY; J: TRBJ2-7; V: TRBV29-1; D: .
CDR3: ASSIVGGTREKLF; J: TRBJ1-4; V: TRBV19; D: .
CDR3: AISEVHRGPGSNQPQH; J: TRBJ1-5; V: TRBV10-3; D: TRBD1
CDR3: ASSFGSGTGGFYEQY; J: TRBJ2-7; V: TRBV11-2; D: TRBD1
CDR3: AWSKGGNQPQH; J: TRBJ1-5; V: TRBV30; D: .
CDR3: ASSLGAGDYNEQF; J: TRBJ2-1; V: TRBV5-1; D: TRBD2
CDR3: ASSYRSRLDKETQY; J: TRBJ2-5; V: TRBV6-2/TRBV6-3; D: .
CDR3: ATAGGTSYGYT; J: TRBJ1-2; V: TRBV15; D: TRBD1
CDR3: ASSPSPSGSSYNEQF; J: TRBJ2-1; V: TRBV11-3; D: TRBD2
CDR3: ASSLDRVEQPQH; J: TRBJ1-5; V: TRBV18; D: TRBD1
CDR3: ASRPGDTAEAF; J: TRBJ1-1; V: TRBV7-6; D: .
CDR3: ASSSTSGPYEQY; J: TRBJ2-7; V: TRBV4-1; D: TRBD2
CDR3: ASRAEVGNQPQH; J: TRBJ1-5; V: TRBV19; D: .
CDR3: ASSPQTGGITEAF; J: TRBJ1-1; V: TRBV19; D: TRBD1
CDR3: AWSQGAGRETQY; J: TRBJ2-5; V: TRBV30; D: TRBD1
CDR3: ASSLDTSGDYEQY; J: TRBJ2-7; V: TRBV7-6; D: TRBD2
CDR3: ASSPRTGELF; J: TRBJ2-2; V: TRBV19; D: .
CDR3: ASSTDRGRGYEQY; J: TRBJ2-7; V: TRBV19; D: TRBD1
CDR3: ASSPGLAGRNEQF; J: TRBJ2-1; V: TRBV2; D: TRBD2
CDR3: ASSSDRVGGGYT; J: TRBJ1-2; V: TRBV28; D: TRBD1
CDR3: ASSPGQGQPQH; J: TRBJ1-5; V: TRBV18; D: TRBD1
CDR3: ASGERTVSGSPLH; J: TRBJ1-6; V: TRBV10-2; D: .
CDR3: ASSQTSLETQY; J: TRBJ2-5; V: TRBV4-2; D: .
CDR3: ASSRRHSSGNTIY; J: TRBJ1-3; V: TRBV3-1/TRBV3-2; D: .
CDR3: ASSYRGQDTEAF; J: TRBJ1-1; V: TRBV2; D: TRBD1
CDR3: ASSLAGPQETQY; J: TRBJ2-5; V: TRBV5-1; D: TRBD2
CDR3: ASSQIPGEKLF; J: TRBJ1-4; V: TRBV4-3; D: .
CDR3: ASSLGLALRYNEQF; J: TRBJ2-1; V: TRBV7-2; D: .
CDR3: AISGASGGDEQF; J: TRBJ2-1; V: TRBV10-3; D: TRBD2
CDR3: ASSPRGGGMNTEAF; J: TRBJ1-1; V: TRBV18; D: .
CDR3: ASSGAGDNPYEQY; J: TRBJ2-7; V: TRBV2; D: .
CDR3: ASSLPSGGTDTQY; J: TRBJ2-3; V: TRBV5-1; D: .
CDR3: ASSLAGDYGYT; J: TRBJ1-2; V: TRBV27; D: .
CDR3: ASSPRNQETQY; J: TRBJ2-5; V: TRBV9; D: .
CDR3: ASSHDGEGMNTEAF; J: TRBJ1-1; V: TRBV23-1; D: .
CDR3: ASSDDRDEQY; J: TRBJ2-7; V: TRBV2; D: .
CDR3: ASSQEGLAGESEQF; J: TRBJ2-1; V: TRBV4-2; D: TRBD2
CDR3: ASRSGHLTGELF; J: TRBJ2-2; V: TRBV6-4; D: .